This T cell receptor (beta chain) was recovered during a study of blood T cell repertoires in COVID-19. Across the whole study: The study drew acute and convalescent COVID-19 samples from the United States, Italy and Spain.

As regards this clone: One junction end disagrees with the germline gene, perhaps due to a read error.

All enrollees were about 18 to 89 years old and from fewer than 25 US areas. CDR3 length: 13 residues. Germline V gene lookup returns CDR1 SGHAT and CDR2 FQDESV (reference sequence). Authors' data handling: From reference gene primer amplification, estimates of nucleated cell counts were derived. Sequencing was performed with immunoSEQ multiplex PCR; in TCRdb, only in-frame clones are kept and a portion is missing. The V and J calls and clone size were taken over from that table, and D and trimming were inferred from the DNA. The sample lists about 150,000 clones; around 87% were seen once. V usage is TRBV11-1 and J usage is TRBJ1-5; a weak D match, TRBD1 (5 bases). The receptor comes from a woman in her forties who had been exposed to COVID-19. Sequences were obtained from PBMCs or T cells enriched from blood (not recorded which). The CDR3 spells CASSLGENQPQHF. The CDR3 nucleotides are TGTGCCAGCAGTTTAGGGGAGAATCAGCCCCAGCATTTT.